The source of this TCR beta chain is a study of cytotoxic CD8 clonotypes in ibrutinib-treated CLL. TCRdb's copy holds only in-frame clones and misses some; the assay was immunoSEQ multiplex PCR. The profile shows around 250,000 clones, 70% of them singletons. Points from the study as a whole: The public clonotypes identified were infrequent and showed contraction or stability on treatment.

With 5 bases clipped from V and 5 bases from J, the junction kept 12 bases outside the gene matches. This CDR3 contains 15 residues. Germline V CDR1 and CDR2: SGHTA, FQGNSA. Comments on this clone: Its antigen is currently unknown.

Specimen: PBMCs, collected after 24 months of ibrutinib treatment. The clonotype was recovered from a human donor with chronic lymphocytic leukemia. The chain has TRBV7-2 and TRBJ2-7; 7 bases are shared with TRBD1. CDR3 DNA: TGTGCCAGCAGCCTGAGACAGGGCCGTACCGACGAGCAGTACTTC. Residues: CASSLRQGRTDEQYF. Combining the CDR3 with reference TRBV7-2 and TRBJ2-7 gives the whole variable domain GAGVSQSPSNKVTEKGKDVELRCDPISGHTALYWYRQSLGQGLEFLIYFQGNSAPDKSGLPSDRFSAERTGGSVSTLTIQRTQQEDSAVYLCASSLRQGRTDEQYFGPGTRLTVT.